This T cell receptor beta chain was sequenced during a study of patients and donors after allogeneic stem cell transplantation. This CDR3 contains 15 residues. Trimming took 3 bases from V and 3 from J, leaving 15 bases between them. This clonotype was detected many times. TCRdb analysed the RT-PCR reads with MiXCR anew, one entry per CDR3 protein. The sample records over 400,000 distinct CDR3 sequences, 16% being singletons. This sequence joins TRBV12-3 or TRBV12-4 and TRBJ2-7; D may be TRBD2 (5 bases). Input material: blood, either unsorted or a sorted T cell fraction (not recorded which). The TCR was taken from a human donor who was either an allogeneic HSCT recipient or a stem cell or donor lymphocyte infusion donor (not recorded which). It is not recorded whose cells these are; they may come from a transplant donor. The CDR3 region is CASSLGEGFYYEQYF. CDR3 coding DNA: TGTGCCAGCAGTTTGGGCGAGGGCTTCTACTACGAGCAGTACTTC.